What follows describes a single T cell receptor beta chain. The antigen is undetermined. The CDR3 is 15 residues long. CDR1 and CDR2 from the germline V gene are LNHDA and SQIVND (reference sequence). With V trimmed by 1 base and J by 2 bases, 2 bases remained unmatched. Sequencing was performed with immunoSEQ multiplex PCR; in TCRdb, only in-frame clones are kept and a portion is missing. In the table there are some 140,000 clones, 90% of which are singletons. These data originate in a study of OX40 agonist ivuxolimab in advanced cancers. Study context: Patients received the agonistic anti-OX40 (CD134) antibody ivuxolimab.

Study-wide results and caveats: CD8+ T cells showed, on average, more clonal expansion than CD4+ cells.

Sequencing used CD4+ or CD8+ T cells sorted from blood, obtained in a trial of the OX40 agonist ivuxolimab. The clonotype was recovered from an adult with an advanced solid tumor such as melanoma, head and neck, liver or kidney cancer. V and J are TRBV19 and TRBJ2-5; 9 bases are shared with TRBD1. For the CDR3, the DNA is TGTGCCAGTAGTATAGCCGGGACAGGGCAAGAGACCCAGTACTTC. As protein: CASSIAGTGQETQYF.